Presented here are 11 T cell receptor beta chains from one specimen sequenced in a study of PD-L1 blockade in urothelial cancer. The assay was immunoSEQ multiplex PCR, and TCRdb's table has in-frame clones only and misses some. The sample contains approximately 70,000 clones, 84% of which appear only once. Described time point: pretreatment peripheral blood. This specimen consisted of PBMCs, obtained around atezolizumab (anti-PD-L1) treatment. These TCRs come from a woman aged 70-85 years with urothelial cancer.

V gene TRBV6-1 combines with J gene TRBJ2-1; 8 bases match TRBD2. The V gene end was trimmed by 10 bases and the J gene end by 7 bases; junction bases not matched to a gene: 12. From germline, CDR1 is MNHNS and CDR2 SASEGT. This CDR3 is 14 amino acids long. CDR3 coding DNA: TGTGCCACGAGAGGGACTAGTTCGATAAATGAGCAGTTCTTC. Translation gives CATRGTSSINEQFF.

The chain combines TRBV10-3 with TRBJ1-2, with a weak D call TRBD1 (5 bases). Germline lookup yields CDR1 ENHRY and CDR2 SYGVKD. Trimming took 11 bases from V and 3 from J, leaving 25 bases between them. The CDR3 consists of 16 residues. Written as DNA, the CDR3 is TGTGCCTCCTCCTTTGGAGTGGGTCAGGGCGACTATGGCTACACCTTC. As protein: CASSFGVGQGDYGYTF.

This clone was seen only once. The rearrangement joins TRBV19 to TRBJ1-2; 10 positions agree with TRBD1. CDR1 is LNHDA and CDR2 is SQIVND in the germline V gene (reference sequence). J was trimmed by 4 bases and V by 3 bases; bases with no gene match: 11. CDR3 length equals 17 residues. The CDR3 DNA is TGTGCCAGTAGTATTTCGGGACAGGGGACGTGGAGCTATGGCTACACCTTC. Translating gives CASSISGQGTWSYGYTF.

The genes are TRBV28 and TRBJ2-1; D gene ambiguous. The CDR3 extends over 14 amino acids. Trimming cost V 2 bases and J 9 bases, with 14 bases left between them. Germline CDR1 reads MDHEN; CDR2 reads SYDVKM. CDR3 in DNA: TGTGCCAGCAGTTTAGATTCGGGTGTGAGTGAGCAGTTCTTC. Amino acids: CASSLDSGVSEQFF.

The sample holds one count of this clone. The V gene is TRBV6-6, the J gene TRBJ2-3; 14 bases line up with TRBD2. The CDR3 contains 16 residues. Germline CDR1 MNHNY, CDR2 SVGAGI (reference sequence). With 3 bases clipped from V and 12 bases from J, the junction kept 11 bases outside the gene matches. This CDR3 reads CASSYRTSGGTTRQYF. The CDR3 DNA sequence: TGTGCCAGCAGTTATCGGACTAGCGGGGGGACCACCCGACAGTATTTT.

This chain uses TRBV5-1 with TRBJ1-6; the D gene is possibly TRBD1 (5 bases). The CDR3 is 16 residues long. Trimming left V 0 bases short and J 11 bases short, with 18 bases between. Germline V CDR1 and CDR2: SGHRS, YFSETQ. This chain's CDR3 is CASSLGGGVPPPPLHF. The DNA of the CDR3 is TGCGCCAGCAGCTTGGGCGGGGGGGTTCCACCTCCACCCCTCCACTTT. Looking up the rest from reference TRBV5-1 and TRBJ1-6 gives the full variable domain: KAGVTQTPRYLIKTRGQQVTLSCSPISGHRSVSWYQQTPGQGLQFLFEYFSETQRNKGNFPGRFSGRQFSNSRSEMNVSTLELGDSALYLCASSLGGGVPPPPLHFGNGTRLTVT.

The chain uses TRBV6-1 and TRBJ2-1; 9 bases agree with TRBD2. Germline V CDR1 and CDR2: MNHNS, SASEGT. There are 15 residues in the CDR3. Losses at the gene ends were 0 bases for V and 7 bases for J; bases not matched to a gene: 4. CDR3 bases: TGTGCCAGCAGTGAAGCGGGACTAGCCAGGAATGAGCAGTTCTTC. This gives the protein CASSEAGLARNEQFF.

The CDR3 reads CASSYQGRSGYTF. The CDR3 nucleotides read TGTGCCAGCAGTTACCAAGGGAGGAGTGGCTACACCTTC. V and J are TRBV6-5 and TRBJ1-2, with D hard to call. The V end was cut by 2 bases, the J end by 7 bases, with 11 bases between. This CDR3 is 13 amino acids long. Germline assignment: CDR1 MNHEY and CDR2 SVGAGI.

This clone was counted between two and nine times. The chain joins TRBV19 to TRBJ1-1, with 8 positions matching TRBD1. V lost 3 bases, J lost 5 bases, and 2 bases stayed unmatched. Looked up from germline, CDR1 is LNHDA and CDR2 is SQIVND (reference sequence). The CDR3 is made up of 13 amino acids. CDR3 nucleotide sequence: TGTGCCAGTAGTATGACAGGGGATACTGAAGCTTTCTTT. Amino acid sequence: CASSMTGDTEAFF.

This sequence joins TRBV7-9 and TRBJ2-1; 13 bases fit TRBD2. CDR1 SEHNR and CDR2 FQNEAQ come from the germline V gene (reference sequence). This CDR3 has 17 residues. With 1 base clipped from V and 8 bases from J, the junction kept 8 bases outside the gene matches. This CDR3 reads CASSLGLAGGRTDEQFF. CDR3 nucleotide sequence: TGTGCCAGCAGCTTAGGACTAGCGGGGGGACGTACGGATGAGCAGTTCTTC.

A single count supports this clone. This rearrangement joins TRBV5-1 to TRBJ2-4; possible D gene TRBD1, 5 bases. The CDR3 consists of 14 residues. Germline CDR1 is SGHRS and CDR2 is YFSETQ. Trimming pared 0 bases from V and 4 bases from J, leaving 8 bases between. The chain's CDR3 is CASSLGSGKNIQYF. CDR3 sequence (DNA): TGCGCCAGCAGCTTGGGGTCAGGGAAAAACATTCAGTACTTC.